These 17 T cell receptor beta chains were all obtained from the same sample, sequenced in a study of blood T cell repertoires in COVID-19. The table came from immunoSEQ multiplex PCR; TCRdb's copy has only in-frame clones and leaves some out. This sample has 500,000 to 600,000 clones, with approximately 88% found just once. Material: peripheral blood. The receptors come from a woman between 45 and 60 years old with COVID-19, enrolled during active disease.

J is TRBJ2-3 and V is TRBV24-1; D might be TRBD2 (7 bases). Germline V gives CDR1 KGHDR, CDR2 SFDVKD. The germline V and J ends were trimmed by 7 bases and 4 bases, with 14 bases remaining between them. The CDR3 extends over 14 amino acids. The CDR3, as DNA: TGTGCCACCAGCCGGGGGGCGGTCCCAGATACGCAGTATTTT. Protein product: CATSRGAVPDTQYF.

Here the CDR3 reads CASSLRGSYNEQFF. The CDR3 DNA reads as TGTGCCAGTAGTCTCAGGGGGTCCTACAATGAGCAGTTCTTC. The chain employs TRBV19 and TRBJ2-1; 7 bases align to TRBD1. Germline CDR1 reads LNHDA; CDR2 reads SQIVND (reference sequence). The V segment lost 5 bases and the J segment 1 base; nucleotides outside the gene matches: 2. The CDR3 sequence is 14 residues long. The full variable domain, in which reference TRBV19 and TRBJ2-1 provide the parts outside the CDR3, is DGGITQSPKYLFRKEGQNVTLSCEQNLNHDAMYWYRQDPGQGLRLIYYSQIVNDFQKGDIAEGYSVSREKKESFPLTVTSAQKNPTAFYLCASSLRGSYNEQFFGPGTRLTVL.

In its sample, this clone was seen once. This chain links TRBV6-5 with TRBJ2-2; the match to TRBD2 covers 7 bases. Looked up from germline, CDR1 is MNHEY and CDR2 is SVGAGI. J lost 0 bases, V lost 8 bases, and 6 bases had no gene match. The length of the CDR3 is 15 residues. CDR3 sequence (DNA): TGTGCCAGCGGGAGGGCGGACCCGAACACCGGGGAGCTGTTTTTT. It specifies CASGRADPNTGELFF.

The chain joins TRBV3-1 (or the pseudogene TRBV3-2) to TRBJ2-7, with TRBD2 matching over 7 bases. J gave up 2 bases and V 3 bases, and 7 bases lay outside the gene matches. The length of the CDR3 is 15 residues. From germline, CDR1 is LGHDT and CDR2 YNNKEL (reference sequence). The CDR3 DNA follows: TGTGCCAGCAGCCACGATCCTAGCGGTCCCTACGAGCAGTACTTC. This encodes CASSHDPSGPYEQYF.

The chain joins TRBV10-2 to TRBJ2-7; D may be TRBD2 (6 bases). V lost 5 bases and J 2 bases, leaving 13 bases between the germline ends. This CDR3 contains 14 residues. The germline V gene encodes CDR1 WSHSY and CDR2 SAAADI. This CDR3 reads CASSRAGRAYEQYF. The CDR3 DNA follows: TGCGCCAGCAGTCGCGCGGGGAGAGCCTACGAGCAGTACTTC.

The chain is built from TRBV3-1 (or the pseudogene TRBV3-2) and TRBJ2-7; TRBD2 aligns across 11 bases. The junction had 2 bases not matched to a gene; V was cut back by 1 base and J by 3 bases. The CDR3 sequence is 15 residues long. Per the germline V gene, CDR1 is LGHDT and CDR2 is YNNKEL (reference sequence). The chain's CDR3 is CASSQGLAGNYEQYF. DNA of the CDR3: TGTGCCAGCAGCCAAGGACTAGCGGGGAACTACGAGCAGTACTTC.

In its sample, this clone was seen once. The chain has TRBV12-5 and TRBJ2-3; 7 positions match TRBD2. Germline V gives CDR1 LGHNT, CDR2 FRNRAP. This CDR3 has 16 amino acids. V shed 3 bases and J 0 bases; nucleotides not matched to a gene: 6. The CDR3 protein is CASGFSLAESTDTQYF. The CDR3 DNA is TGTGCTAGTGGTTTTTCCCTAGCGGAGAGCACAGATACGCAGTATTTT.

This clone was recorded only once. The CDR3 loop reads CASSPRGQFTEAFF. CDR3 nucleotide sequence: TGTGCCAGCAGCCCCAGGGGGCAATTCACTGAAGCTTTCTTT. The V and J genes are TRBV9 and TRBJ1-1; 8 nucleotides match TRBD1. The V segment lost 4 bases and the J segment 4 bases; nucleotides outside the gene matches: 6. The CDR3 is made up of 14 amino acids. The germline CDR1 and CDR2 sequences are SGDLS and YYNGEE. The whole variable domain, filled in from reference TRBV9 and TRBJ1-1, reads DSGVTQTPKHLITATGQRVTLRCSPRSGDLSVYWYQQSLDQGLQFLIQYYNGEERAKGNILERFSAQQFPDLHSELNLSSLELGDSALYFCASSPRGQFTEAFFGQGTRLTVV.

This chain joins TRBV11-2 and TRBJ2-3; 9 bases line up with TRBD1. The J segment lost 0 bases and the V segment lost 7 bases, leaving 5 bases of the junction unmatched. The V gene's germline CDR1 is SGHAT and CDR2 FQNNGV. This CDR3 is built from 15 residues. This chain's CDR3 is CASTLDRGSTDTQYF. The CDR3 bases are TGTGCCAGCACCCTGGACAGGGGAAGCACAGATACGCAGTATTTT.

This chain uses TRBV21-1 with TRBJ1-3; no DNA check was done on the table's D call, TRBD1. TRBV21-1 is classified as a pseudogene. The CDR3 has 15 residues. The CDR3 region is CASSKASRGGNTIYF. CDR3 nucleotides: TGTGCCAGCAGCAAAGCCAGCAGGGGCGGAAACACCATATATTTT.

This chain joins TRBV6-1 and TRBJ2-1; 13 bases map to TRBD2. This CDR3 has 16 amino acids. J lost 9 bases, V lost 2 bases, and 7 bases had no gene match. CDR1 MNHNS and CDR2 SASEGT come from the germline V gene. The chain's CDR3 is CASSESLLAGGPEQFF. The CDR3 DNA follows: TGTGCCAGCAGTGAATCCTTACTAGCGGGGGGGCCTGAGCAGTTCTTC.

This clone was detected only once. This sequence joins TRBV10-3 and TRBJ1-1, with a weak D call TRBD1 (6 bases). This CDR3 comprises 13 residues. CDR1 is ENHRY, CDR2 SYGVKD, per germline. V gave up 3 bases and J gave up 7 bases, with 12 bases separating them. In DNA, the CDR3 is TGTGCCATCAGTGAACGGGGGGCGGGTGAAGCTTTCTTT. Amino acids: CAISERGAGEAFF.

This clone was detected a few times. The CDR3 DNA sequence: TGTGCCAGCAGCACGTACAGGGGCACAACAACCGGGGAGCTGTTTTTT. This encodes CASSTYRGTTTGELFF. The chain employs TRBV21-1 and TRBJ2-2; the table names TRBD1, a call not compared with the DNA. TRBV21-1 is noted as a pseudogene. CDR3 size: 16 residues.

This clone was picked up a small number of times. The rearrangement uses TRBV27 and TRBJ1-4; D is perhaps TRBD1 (5 bases). V was pared by 6 bases and J by 8 bases, with 28 bases between. Germline loops: CDR1 MNHEY, CDR2 SMNVEV (reference sequence). The CDR3 is made up of 18 amino acids. The CDR3 sequence is CASRLYGQAGLSDEKLFF. The CDR3 bases are TGTGCCAGCAGGCTATACGGGCAGGCAGGGCTCTCGGACGAAAAACTGTTTTTT.

This rearrangement joins TRBV19 to TRBJ2-3; the D is unclear. CDR1 is LNHDA and CDR2 is SQIVND in the germline V gene (reference sequence). The CDR3 is made up of 13 amino acids. V was trimmed by 3 bases and J by 0 bases, leaving 4 bases between them. CDR3 sequence: CASSIPSTDTQYF. DNA for the CDR3: TGTGCCAGTAGTATCCCTAGCACAGATACGCAGTATTTT.

The chain carries TRBV30 and TRBJ2-1, with a tentative D call TRBD1 (6 bases). Germline V CDR1 and CDR2: GTSNPN, SVGIG (reference sequence). V shed 5 bases and J shed 4 bases, with 18 bases lying between them. This CDR3 is built from 15 residues. The CDR3 region has the DNA TGTGCCTGGGGAACAGGGACCAGAATTTACAATGAGCAGTTCTTC. Residues: CAWGTGTRIYNEQFF.

The CDR3 DNA reads TGTGCCAGCAGCCTAGCGGGGAACCAAGAGACCCAGTACTTC. This encodes CASSLAGNQETQYF. This chain links TRBV3-1 (or the pseudogene TRBV3-2) with TRBJ2-5, with 8 bases matching TRBD2. The J segment lost 0 bases and the V segment lost 4 bases, leaving 1 base of the junction unmatched. Germline V lookup: CDR1 LGHDT, CDR2 YNNKEL (reference sequence). The CDR3 sequence is 14 residues long.